These 2 T cell receptor beta chains came from one sample sequenced in a study of OX40 agonist ivuxolimab in advanced cancers. Profiling relied on immunoSEQ multiplex PCR, and the TCRdb table lists in-frame clones only, not all of them. The sample consists of roughly 80,000 clones, around 84% of them appearing once. Sequences were derived from CD4+ or CD8+ T cells sorted from blood, sampled in a trial of the OX40 agonist ivuxolimab. The receptor set was obtained from an adult with an advanced solid tumor such as melanoma, head and neck, liver or kidney cancer.

CDR3 region: CASSLGGTGANYGYTF. CDR3 sequence (DNA): TGTGCCAGCAGCTTAGGGGGGACAGGAGCTAACTATGGCTACACCTTC. The rearrangement links TRBV7-2 to TRBJ1-2, with TRBD1 matching over 8 bases. The V segment lost 1 base and the J segment 0 bases; nucleotides outside the gene matches: 4. The CDR3 spans 16 residues. The germline V gene has CDR1 SGHTA and CDR2 FQGNSA.

In the case of this clone: At one end, the junction sequence differs from germline, possibly due to a read error. The V and J genes are TRBV2 and TRBJ1-1; 11 bases line up with TRBD1. The length of the CDR3 is 14 residues. CDR1 is SNHLY, CDR2 FYNNEI, per germline. The CDR3 DNA is TGTGCCAGCAGCGAAGGGACAGGGGGCACTGAAGCTTTCTTT. Translation: CASSEGTGGTEAFF.